A selection of T cell receptor beta chains follows, all from one sample in a study of OX40 agonist ivuxolimab in advanced cancers. Sequencing used immunoSEQ multiplex PCR; TCRdb keeps in-frame clones, though not all of them. The profile shows over 40,000 clones, roughly 86% of them singletons. Here the sequenced sample was CD4+ or CD8+ T cells sorted from blood, taken in a trial of the OX40 agonist ivuxolimab. All receptors come from an adult with an advanced solid tumor such as melanoma, head and neck, liver or kidney cancer. Each CDR3 is given with its conserved first and last residue. The order of the fields is J gene, clone size, V gene, D gene, CDR3 DNA, CDR3 protein. D genes are given only for firm matches. Rows give clone size only sometimes, using once, few, many, or a class for an expanded clone.

J gene: TRBJ1-5; clone size: -; V gene: TRBV7-2; D gene: -; CDR3 DNA: TGTGCCAGCAGCCGAGACCACCTGACAGCGACTAACAATCAGCCCCAGCATTTT; CDR3 protein: CASSRDHLTATNNQPQHF
J gene: TRBJ2-7; clone size: -; V gene: TRBV7-2; D gene: TRBD2; CDR3 DNA: TGTGCCAGCAGCCCGTTAGCGGGTTCAGTGTACGAGCAGTACTTC; CDR3 protein: CASSPLAGSVYEQYF
J gene: TRBJ2-2; clone size: few; V gene: TRBV5-1; D gene: -; CDR3 DNA: TGCGCCAGCAGCGTGACATCCCTTCAGGGGCCCGGGGAGCTGTTTTTT; CDR3 protein: CASSVTSLQGPGELFF
J gene: TRBJ1-2; clone size: -; V gene: TRBV5-3; D gene: -; CDR3 DNA: TGTGCCAGAAGCTCTGACGGATACTATGGCTACACCTTC; CDR3 protein: CARSSDGYYGYTF
J gene: TRBJ2-1; clone size: once; V gene: TRBV19; D gene: TRBD1; CDR3 DNA: TGTGCCAGTAGTATAGTAGGGACAGGGTCCATTGAGCAGTTCTTC; CDR3 protein: CASSIVGTGSIEQFF
J gene: TRBJ1-5; clone size: -; V gene: TRBV5-1; D gene: -; CDR3 DNA: TGCGCCAGCAGCTCCCGCTTAAGGGGCTACAATCAGCCCCAGCATTTT; CDR3 protein: CASSSRLRGYNQPQHF
J gene: TRBJ1-1; clone size: -; V gene: TRBV19; D gene: -; CDR3 DNA: TGTGCCAGTAGTCCCTGGACATTCGAGGGGGTCGGCGCTTTCTTT; CDR3 protein: CASSPWTFEGVGAFF
J gene: TRBJ2-1; clone size: -; V gene: TRBV27; D gene: -; CDR3 DNA: TGTGCCAGCAGTTTAGAAGGTGAGCAGTTCTTC; CDR3 protein: CASSLEGEQFF
J gene: TRBJ2-5; clone size: -; V gene: TRBV7-9; D gene: -; CDR3 DNA: TGTGCCAGCAGCTACCGGACAGAACCAAAGCGGACCCAGTACTTC; CDR3 protein: CASSYRTEPKRTQYF
J gene: TRBJ1-2; clone size: few; V gene: TRBV19; D gene: TRBD1; CDR3 DNA: TGTGCCAGTAGGCGTCGTGACAGGGACTATGGCTACACCTTC; CDR3 protein: CASRRRDRDYGYTF
J gene: TRBJ1-5; clone size: -; V gene: TRBV6-1; D gene: -; CDR3 DNA: TGTGCCAGCAGCTTGGACACTAGCAATCAGCCCCAGCATTTT; CDR3 protein: CASSLDTSNQPQHF
J gene: TRBJ1-1; clone size: -; V gene: TRBV5-1; D gene: -; CDR3 DNA: TGTGCCAGCAGATACCGAGGGGCTGAAGCTTTCTTT; CDR3 protein: CASRYRGAEAFF
J gene: TRBJ2-2; clone size: -; V gene: TRBV7-3; D gene: -; CDR3 DNA: TGTGCCAGCAGCTTAATAGGGGGTAACACCGGGGAGCTGTTTTTT; CDR3 protein: CASSLIGGNTGELFF
J gene: TRBJ2-3; clone size: once; V gene: TRBV2; D gene: -; CDR3 DNA: TGTGCCAGCAGTGATCTCCCGCTAGCGAAGCAGTATTTT; CDR3 protein: CASSDLPLAKQYF
J gene: TRBJ1-1; clone size: -; V gene: TRBV14; D gene: -; CDR3 DNA: TGTGCCAGCAGCCCCCCAGGGATCACTGAAGCTTTCTTT; CDR3 protein: CASSPPGITEAFF
J gene: TRBJ2-7; clone size: -; V gene: TRBV11-2; D gene: -; CDR3 DNA: TGTGCCAGCAGCGTCTCCTACGAGCAGTACTTC; CDR3 protein: CASSVSYEQYF
J gene: TRBJ2-7; clone size: -; V gene: TRBV6-6; D gene: -; CDR3 DNA: TGTGCCAGCAGTCCTTACCGGACGGATTCGAGCTACGAGCAGTACTTC; CDR3 protein: CASSPYRTDSSYEQYF
J gene: TRBJ2-1; clone size: once; V gene: TRBV7-2; D gene: TRBD2; CDR3 DNA: TGTGCCAGCAGCTTGCGCGGGAGCTCCTACAATGAGCAGTTCTTC; CDR3 protein: CASSLRGSSYNEQFF
J gene: TRBJ2-3; clone size: -; V gene: TRBV5-1; D gene: TRBD2; CDR3 DNA: TGCGCCAGCAGCCAACTAGCGGGGGGACTTAGCACAGATACGCAGTATTTT; CDR3 protein: CASSQLAGGLSTDTQYF
J gene: TRBJ1-4; clone size: -; V gene: TRBV7-2; D gene: -; CDR3 DNA: TGTGCCAGCAGCTTACTGTCGGGCCATAATGAAAAACTGTTTTTT; CDR3 protein: CASSLLSGHNEKLFF
J gene: TRBJ1-5; clone size: -; V gene: TRBV19; D gene: -; CDR3 DNA: TGTGCCAGTAGTATCTTGGGGGATGGCAATCAGCCCCAGCATTTT; CDR3 protein: CASSILGDGNQPQHF
J gene: TRBJ1-5; clone size: -; V gene: TRBV15; D gene: -; CDR3 DNA: TGTGCCACCAGCAGAGATAAGAGGGTCAATCAGCCCCAGCATTTT; CDR3 protein: CATSRDKRVNQPQHF
J gene: TRBJ2-5; clone size: -; V gene: TRBV6-6; D gene: -; CDR3 DNA: TGTGCCAGCAGTTACTCCGGCCAAGGGGGGCAAGAGACCCAGTACTTC; CDR3 protein: CASSYSGQGGQETQYF
J gene: TRBJ2-3; clone size: -; V gene: TRBV5-1; D gene: -; CDR3 DNA: TGCGCCAGCAGCTTGATCATGTCAGATACGCAGTATTTT; CDR3 protein: CASSLIMSDTQYF
J gene: TRBJ2-1; clone size: -; V gene: TRBV28; D gene: TRBD2; CDR3 DNA: TGTGCCAGCAGTTTATTCAGGCGACTAGCGGGAGGTACGGCCTACAATGAGCAGTTCTTC; CDR3 protein: CASSLFRRLAGGTAYNEQFF
J gene: TRBJ1-5; clone size: few; V gene: TRBV6-1; D gene: -; CDR3 DNA: TGTGCCATTCAGCACAGGGATAATCAGCCCCAGCATTTT; CDR3 protein: CAIQHRDNQPQHF
J gene: TRBJ1-1; clone size: -; V gene: TRBV30; D gene: -; CDR3 DNA: TGTGCCTGGAGTGTACAGGGCCGGGCTTTCTTT; CDR3 protein: CAWSVQGRAFF
J gene: TRBJ1-4; clone size: -; V gene: TRBV15; D gene: TRBD1; CDR3 DNA: TGTGCCACCAGCGAGGACAGGGGTGGGACTAATGAAAAACTGTTTTTT; CDR3 protein: CATSEDRGGTNEKLFF
J gene: TRBJ1-4; clone size: -; V gene: TRBV9; D gene: -; CDR3 DNA: TGTGCCAGCAGCGGCAGTCGGGTGGACCGGGGGCCGGTTGAAAAACTGTTTTTT; CDR3 protein: CASSGSRVDRGPVEKLFF
J gene: TRBJ2-1; clone size: -; V gene: TRBV7-9; D gene: TRBD2; CDR3 DNA: TGTGCCAGCAGCTTAGAAGCTAGCGGCACCTACAATGAGCAGTTCTTC; CDR3 protein: CASSLEASGTYNEQFF
J gene: TRBJ2-5; clone size: -; V gene: TRBV19; D gene: TRBD2; CDR3 DNA: TGTGCCAGTAGTTTAGTAGGGTGGCGGGGGAAAGTCCAAGAGACCCAGTACTTC; CDR3 protein: CASSLVGWRGKVQETQYF
J gene: TRBJ1-1; clone size: -; V gene: TRBV28; D gene: -; CDR3 DNA: TGTGCCAGCACCCACGCCCGATCTGAAGCTTTCTTT; CDR3 protein: CASTHARSEAFF
J gene: TRBJ1-3; clone size: -; V gene: TRBV19; D gene: -; CDR3 DNA: TGTGCCAGTAGCCCCAGGCGAATCTCTGGAAACACCATATATTTT; CDR3 protein: CASSPRRISGNTIYF
J gene: TRBJ1-6; clone size: -; V gene: TRBV27; D gene: TRBD1; CDR3 DNA: TGTGCCAGCAGTGTGGGACAGGGCCAGAATTCACCCCTCCACTTT; CDR3 protein: CASSVGQGQNSPLHF
J gene: TRBJ2-7; clone size: -; V gene: TRBV5-1; D gene: TRBD2; CDR3 DNA: TGCGCCAGCAGTCCCGAGGCGGGGGGCGGGCAGTACTTC; CDR3 protein: CASSPEAGGGQYF
J gene: TRBJ1-2; clone size: -; V gene: TRBV6-6; D gene: -; CDR3 DNA: TGTGCCAGCAGTCCCGAGGACAGAGGCTATGGCTACACCTTC; CDR3 protein: CASSPEDRGYGYTF
J gene: TRBJ2-1; clone size: once; V gene: TRBV11-2; D gene: -; CDR3 DNA: TGTGCCAGCAGCTTAGAGGCCTACAATGAGCAGTTCTTC; CDR3 protein: CASSLEAYNEQFF
J gene: TRBJ2-3; clone size: -; V gene: TRBV5-1; D gene: TRBD2; CDR3 DNA: TGCGCCAGCCGCGGACTAGCGGGAGATGGGACAGATACGCAGTATTTT; CDR3 protein: CASRGLAGDGTDTQYF
J gene: TRBJ2-3; clone size: -; V gene: TRBV30; D gene: TRBD1; CDR3 DNA: TGTGCCTGGGGCATGGGGACAGGGGGCGCAGATACGCAGTATTTT; CDR3 protein: CAWGMGTGGADTQYF
J gene: TRBJ2-6; clone size: -; V gene: TRBV5-1; D gene: -; CDR3 DNA: TGCGCCAGCAGCCTGGACACTGGGGCCAACGTCCTGACTTTC; CDR3 protein: CASSLDTGANVLTF
J gene: TRBJ2-1; clone size: -; V gene: TRBV7-6; D gene: TRBD2; CDR3 DNA: TGTGCCAGCAGCCAAATAGCGGGAGGGCCTCAGTTCTTC; CDR3 protein: CASSQIAGGPQFF
J gene: TRBJ2-2; clone size: -; V gene: TRBV4-2; D gene: -; CDR3 DNA: TGTGCCAGCAGCCAAAGTAAGCCCGGGGAGCTGTTTTTT; CDR3 protein: CASSQSKPGELFF
J gene: TRBJ1-6; clone size: -; V gene: TRBV4-3; D gene: -; CDR3 DNA: TGCGCCAGCAGCCAAGATTGGCAGGAAGGTTCACCCCTCCACTTT; CDR3 protein: CASSQDWQEGSPLHF
J gene: TRBJ1-5; clone size: -; V gene: TRBV5-8; D gene: TRBD1; CDR3 DNA: TGTGCCAGCAGCGCTTACACAGGGGCGAAACAGCCCCAGCATTTT; CDR3 protein: CASSAYTGAKQPQHF
J gene: TRBJ1-2; clone size: -; V gene: TRBV5-5; D gene: TRBD1; CDR3 DNA: TGTGCCAGCAGCCAGGGACAGTCAAATAACTATGGCTACACCTTC; CDR3 protein: CASSQGQSNNYGYTF
J gene: TRBJ2-1; clone size: -; V gene: TRBV5-1; D gene: TRBD2; CDR3 DNA: TGCGCCAGCAGAGTAGCGGGAGACAGGAATGAGCAGTTCTTC; CDR3 protein: CASRVAGDRNEQFF
J gene: TRBJ1-2; clone size: -; V gene: TRBV6-5; D gene: -; CDR3 DNA: TGTGCCAGCAGTCCCAAGGGGAACTATGGCTACACCTTC; CDR3 protein: CASSPKGNYGYTF
J gene: TRBJ1-3; clone size: few; V gene: TRBV6-1; D gene: -; CDR3 DNA: TGTGCCAGCAGTGCCCTCGGATCCCGGGGTCGGTACTCTGGAAACACCATATATTTT; CDR3 protein: CASSALGSRGRYSGNTIYF
J gene: TRBJ1-5; clone size: -; V gene: TRBV7-6; D gene: -; CDR3 DNA: TGTGCCAGCAGCGTCGGACAGCCGAATCAGCCCCAGCATTTT; CDR3 protein: CASSVGQPNQPQHF
J gene: TRBJ2-1; clone size: -; V gene: TRBV29-1; D gene: -; CDR3 DNA: TGCAGCGTTGGGGGGGTAGCGGACAATGAGCAGTTCTTC; CDR3 protein: CSVGGVADNEQFF